The 32 T cell receptor beta chains given below trace back to one sample, sequenced in a study of control samples from healthy donors and cancer patients. The table came from immunoSEQ multiplex PCR; TCRdb's copy has only in-frame clones and leaves some out. Of under 200,000 clones listed, 70% to 90% are singletons. Sequencing was carried out using blood. The receptors were gathered from a woman under 40 in good health.

The chain uses TRBV28 and TRBJ1-5, with D uncertain. CDR3 length: 13 amino acids. Germline values: CDR1 MDHEN, CDR2 SYDVKM. Trimming took 1 base from V and 6 from J, leaving 7 bases between them. The CDR3 region is CASSLSYGQPQHF. The CDR3, as DNA: TGTGCCAGCAGTTTATCATACGGTCAGCCCCAGCATTTT.

J is TRBJ2-2 and V is TRBV5-6; D possibly corresponds to TRBD1 (6 bases). The CDR3 runs 17 residues. From germline, CDR1 is SGHDT and CDR2 YYEEEE. Trimming cost V 4 bases and J 3 bases, with 19 bases left between them. DNA for the CDR3: TGTGCCAGCAGCCCACAGGGCGGTGGGATTGACACCGGGGAGCTGTTTTTT. The encoded protein is CASSPQGGGIDTGELFF.

This clone was recorded at least ten times. This chain connects TRBV2 to TRBJ2-1; D may be TRBD1 or TRBD2 (5 bases each). The germline V gene has CDR1 SNHLY and CDR2 FYNNEI. The CDR3 contains 14 residues. This chain's CDR3 is CVSTRGRSYNEQFF. The CDR3 region has the DNA TGTGTCTCAACTAGGGGCCGTTCCTACAATGAGCAGTTCTTC.

The chain links TRBV27 to TRBJ2-5, with no clear D. The V end lost 3 bases, the J end lost 5 bases, and 4 bases lay between the germline ends. The CDR3 runs 11 residues. From germline, CDR1 is MNHEY and CDR2 SMNVEV (reference sequence). Here the CDR3 reads CASSFLETQYF. The DNA of the CDR3 is TGTGCCAGCAGTTTTCTCGAGACCCAGTACTTC.

The chain joins TRBV27 to TRBJ2-1; weak D call: TRBD1 (6 bases). The CDR3 totals 15 residues. The germline V gene encodes CDR1 MNHEY and CDR2 SMNVEV (reference sequence). V was clipped by 8 bases and J by 7 bases, with 21 bases between them. The CDR3, as DNA: TGTGCCAGCGGCCCGGGCAGGGGTTTTACTAATGAGCAGTTCTTC. Its protein product is CASGPGRGFTNEQFF.

The V call is TRBV7-9, the J call TRBJ1-3; D is ambiguous. Germline V lookup: CDR1 SEHNR, CDR2 FQNEAQ (reference sequence). V dropped 8 bases and J dropped 2 bases, with 4 bases sitting between them. This CDR3 contains 11 residues. CDR3 sequence: CASLTGNTIYF. CDR3 nucleotides: TGTGCCAGCTTAACTGGAAACACCATATATTTT.

V and J are TRBV19 and TRBJ1-1; D might be TRBD1 (6 bases). Trimming left V 8 bases short and J 6 bases short, with 19 bases between. CDR3 length: 14 amino acids. Germline CDR1 and CDR2: LNHDA and SQIVND (reference sequence). CDR3 DNA: TGTGCCAGTGGTCGGGACACAGGGTTCGCTGAAGCTTTCTTT. Amino acid sequence: CASGRDTGFAEAFF.

The J gene is TRBJ1-1, the V gene TRBV2, with D maybe TRBD1 (6 bases). The germline gives CDR1 SNHLY, CDR2 FYNNEI. The ends were cut back, 5 bases at V and 10 bases at J, with 20 bases in the middle. This CDR3 contains 14 residues. This chain's CDR3 is CASSRSQGLLGAFF. The CDR3 DNA reads TGTGCCAGCAGTAGGAGTCAGGGGCTCCTGGGAGCTTTCTTT.

The CDR3 DNA follows: TGTGCCAGCAGCTTAGGGGGACTATACGAGACCCAGTACTTC. Translating gives CASSLGGLYETQYF. V gene TRBV7-2 combines with J gene TRBJ2-5; the match to TRBD2 covers 7 bases. Unmatched junction bases numbered 4, after V lost 1 base and J lost 5 bases. Germline CDR1 SGHTA, CDR2 FQGNSA. The CDR3 is 14 amino acids. Full variable domain (missing parts from reference TRBV7-2 and TRBJ2-5): GAGVSQSPSNKVTEKGKDVELRCDPISGHTALYWYRQSLGQGLEFLIYFQGNSAPDKSGLPSDRFSAERTGGSVSTLTIQRTQQEDSAVYLCASSLGGLYETQYFGPGTRLLVL.

The genes are TRBV9 and TRBJ1-6; tentatively, D is TRBD1 (5 bases). This CDR3 is built from 14 residues. Between the trimmed V and J ends, which lost 4 bases and 6 bases, there was a span of 11 bases. Germline-derived CDR1 and CDR2 are SGDLS and YYNGEE. CDR3 DNA: TGTGCCAGCAGCTCGGAGAGGGGTAATTCACCCCTCCACTTT. Residues: CASSSERGNSPLHF.

The chain links TRBV6-6 to TRBJ1-4, with no clear D. CDR1 is MNHNY and CDR2 is SVGAGI in the germline V gene (reference sequence). The CDR3 contains 16 residues. Trimming cost V 6 bases and J 0 bases, with 14 bases left between them. CDR3 protein: CASRTQYTPTNEKLFF. The CDR3 DNA reads as TGTGCCAGCAGGACACAGTATACCCCAACTAATGAAAAACTGTTTTTT.

The chain combines TRBV24-1 with TRBJ2-1, with D unresolved. Germline-derived CDR1 and CDR2 are KGHDR and SFDVKD. This CDR3 contains 15 residues. Trimming removed 9 bases from V and 7 bases from J, with 21 bases in between. DNA for the CDR3: TGTGCCACCTCTTCTCGGAGAGGATCGTTGAATGAGCAGTTCTTC. It codes for CATSSRRGSLNEQFF.

The table lists this clone with a count of one. This chain connects TRBV4-1 to TRBJ2-2, with D hard to call. V shed 2 bases and J shed 7 bases, with 5 bases lying between them. Germline lookup yields CDR1 MGHRA and CDR2 YSYEKL. The CDR3 has 12 amino acids. CDR3 sequence reads: CASSQLGGELFF. The CDR3 bases are TGCGCCAGCAGCCAACTTGGCGGGGAGCTGTTTTTT.

This sequence joins TRBV5-6 and TRBJ2-3; D perhaps matches TRBD1 (6 bases). The CDR3 has 15 amino acids. Germline V gene sequence: CDR1 SGHDT, CDR2 YYEEEE. V was trimmed by 1 base and J by 4 bases, leaving 13 bases between them. The CDR3 nucleotides are TGTGCCAGCAGCTTGTTTGTCACAGGGCCAGATACGCAGTATTTT. Translating it yields CASSLFVTGPDTQYF.

The chain is built from TRBV5-4 and TRBJ1-1, with D tentatively TRBD1 (5 bases). Germline loops: CDR1 SGHNT, CDR2 YYREEE (reference sequence). The V end was cut by 3 bases, the J end by 3 bases, with 12 bases between. There are 14 residues in the CDR3. The CDR3 spells CASSSGTLYTEAFF. CDR3 bases: TGTGCCAGCAGCTCCGGGACCCTATACACTGAAGCTTTCTTT. The complete variable domain, with remaining parts taken from reference TRBV5-4 and TRBJ1-1, reads ETGVTQSPTHLIKTRGQQVTLRCSSQSGHNTVSWYQQALGQGPQFIFQYYREEENGRGNFPPRFSGLQFPNYSSELNVNALELDDSALYLCASSSGTLYTEAFFGQGTRLTVV.

The V gene is TRBV18, the J gene TRBJ1-1, with 7 bases matching TRBD1. CDR3 length: 14 residues. V shed 6 bases and J 4 bases; nucleotides not matched to a gene: 8. Germline CDR1 and CDR2: KGHSH and LQKENI. CDR3 sequence: CASSPDRTATEAFF. CDR3 DNA: TGTGCCAGCTCCCCGGACAGGACGGCCACTGAAGCTTTCTTT.

CDR3 DNA: TGTGCCAGTAGCCGAAAGGTCGAGGGTACGAATGAGCAGTTCTTC. It translates to CASSRKVEGTNEQFF. The V call is TRBV19, the J call TRBJ2-1, with D possibly TRBD2 on 5 matching bases. V was cut by 6 bases and J by 7 bases, with 19 bases left in between. Germline V lookup: CDR1 LNHDA, CDR2 SQIVND (reference sequence). There are 15 residues in the CDR3.

The rearrangement uses TRBV28 and TRBJ2-5; 10 bases are a match to TRBD1. CDR1 MDHEN and CDR2 SYDVKM come from the germline V gene. This CDR3 contains 16 residues. The J segment lost 2 bases and the V segment lost 3 bases, leaving 6 bases of the junction unmatched. DNA for the CDR3: TGTGCCAGCAGTTTTAAGAGGACAGGGGGTCAAGAGACCCAGTACTTC. It is translated as CASSFKRTGGQETQYF.

The chain is built from TRBV7-9 and TRBJ2-3, with D tentatively TRBD2 (5 bases). Germline V gives CDR1 SEHNR, CDR2 FQNEAQ (reference sequence). The CDR3 consists of 13 residues. With 6 bases removed from V and 2 bases from J, the gap between germline ends came to 9 bases. CDR3 sequence reads: CASSKRTTDTQYF. CDR3 coding DNA: TGTGCCAGCAGTAAGCGGACCACAGATACGCAGTATTTT.

V is TRBV5-4 and J is TRBJ2-7; 7 nucleotides agree with TRBD2. The trim removed 4 bases at V and 3 bases at J, leaving 1 base unmatched. This CDR3 comprises 12 residues. The V gene's germline CDR1 is SGHNT and CDR2 YYREEE (reference sequence). The CDR3 nucleotides read TGTGCCAGCAGCACGGGGGGCTACGAGCAGTACGTC. This codes for CASSTGGYEQYV.

The V and J genes are TRBV14 and TRBJ1-2; no firm D call. The CDR3 covers 13 residues. CDR1 is SGHDN, CDR2 FVKESK, per germline. V was pared by 0 bases and J by 8 bases, with 10 bases between. CDR3 in DNA: TGTGCCAGCAGCCAAGATCTAGGGAGCGGCTACACCTTC. Protein: CASSQDLGSGYTF.

The chain is built from TRBV4-1 and TRBJ1-1; D is perhaps TRBD1 (5 bases). V was pared by 4 bases and J by 0 bases, with 21 bases between. Per the germline V gene, CDR1 is MGHRA and CDR2 is YSYEKL. The length of the CDR3 is 18 residues. CDR3 DNA: TGCGCCAGCAGCCGGGGAATCTTAGCCAGGGTCATGAACACTGAAGCTTTCTTT. Amino acid sequence: CASSRGILARVMNTEAFF.

The chain carries TRBV5-6 and TRBJ2-1, with 8 positions matching TRBD2. V lost 0 bases to trimming and J lost 6 bases; unmatched junction nucleotides: 14. The CDR3 spans 18 residues. CDR1 is SGHDT, CDR2 YYEEEE, per germline. CDR3: CASSLVLSGIVEGNEQFF. DNA of the CDR3: TGTGCCAGCAGCTTGGTTCTTAGCGGGATAGTAGAGGGCAATGAGCAGTTCTTC.

This clone showed up just a few times. The chain has TRBV7-2 and TRBJ2-1; the D call may be TRBD1 or TRBD2 (6 bases each). Germline loops: CDR1 SGHTA, CDR2 FQGNSA. This CDR3 spans 15 amino acids. Trimming shortened V by 5 bases and J by 0 bases, and 11 bases separated the two germline ends. Here the CDR3 reads CASSPGGRSYNEQFF. The DNA for the CDR3 is TGTGCCAGCAGCCCCGGGGGCCGCTCCTACAATGAGCAGTTCTTC.

The V gene is TRBV5-1, the J gene TRBJ2-1, with D perhaps TRBD2 (5 bases). Per germline, CDR1 SGHRS and CDR2 YFSETQ. Trimming took 1 base from V and 6 from J, leaving 8 bases between them. The CDR3 is made up of 13 amino acids. The CDR3 sequence: CASSLREPNEQFF. Written as DNA, the CDR3 is TGCGCCAGCAGCTTGCGGGAACCCAATGAGCAGTTCTTC. The whole variable domain, filled in from reference TRBV5-1 and TRBJ2-1, reads KAGVTQTPRYLIKTRGQQVTLSCSPISGHRSVSWYQQTPGQGLQFLFEYFSETQRNKGNFPGRFSGRQFSNSRSEMNVSTLELGDSALYLCASSLREPNEQFFGPGTRLTVL.

V and J are TRBV29-1 and TRBJ1-1; D gene unclear. Looked up from germline, CDR1 is SQVTM and CDR2 is ANQGSEA. CDR3 size: 11 residues. Trimming took 6 bases from V and 7 from J, leaving 12 bases between them. CDR3: CSVYPLGEAFF. The CDR3 DNA reads as TGCAGCGTCTACCCTTTAGGTGAAGCTTTCTTT. Together with reference TRBV29-1 and TRBJ1-1, the CDR3 gives the full variable domain: SAVISQKPSRDICQRGTSLTIQCQVDSQVTMMFWYRQQPGQSLTLIATANQGSEATYESGFVIDKFPISRPNLTFSTLTVSNMSPEDSSIYLCSVYPLGEAFFGQGTRLTVV.

The chain uses TRBV9 and TRBJ1-2, with D unclear. The CDR3 covers 14 residues. Germline loops: CDR1 SGDLS, CDR2 YYNGEE. V lost 0 bases, J lost 7 bases, and 13 bases lay in between. CDR3: CASSVDPGPPGYTF. Written as DNA, the CDR3 is TGTGCCAGCAGCGTAGATCCCGGGCCACCTGGCTACACCTTC.

This chain links TRBV5-6 with TRBJ2-7; 8 bases map to TRBD2. This CDR3 is built from 14 residues. V trimming: 3 bases; J trimming: 5 bases; junction bases outside the gene matches: 7. Germline CDR1 SGHDT, CDR2 YYEEEE. The CDR3 sequence: CASSSRGGHHEQYF. For the CDR3, the DNA is TGTGCCAGCAGCTCTCGGGGGGGCCACCACGAGCAGTACTTC. The full variable domain, with the rest looked up from reference TRBV5-6 and TRBJ2-7, is DAGVTQSPTHLIKTRGQQVTLRCSPKSGHDTVSWYQQALGQGPQFIFQYYEEEERQRGNFPDRFSGHQFPNYSSELNVNALLLGDSALYLCASSSRGGHHEQYFGPGTRLTVT.

The V gene is TRBV5-8, the J gene TRBJ2-5; 10 bases are shared with TRBD1. Trimming at V came to 4 bases and at J to 1 base, leaving 4 bases not matched to a gene. CDR3 size: 15 residues. Germline loops: CDR1 SGHTS, CDR2 YDEGEE. The CDR3 DNA sequence: TGTGCCAGCAGCCGAAGGACAGGGGGCCAAGAGACCCAGTACTTC. This codes for CASSRRTGGQETQYF.

On this clone: The identical CDR3 is also encoded by other nucleotide sequences in the sample. This sequence joins TRBV5-1 and TRBJ2-3; no clear D. With 0 bases removed from V and 6 bases from J, the gap between germline ends came to 8 bases. Germline CDR1 is SGHRS and CDR2 is YFSETQ. The CDR3 consists of 13 residues. The CDR3 spells CASSLAQRDTQYF. The CDR3 nucleotides are TGCGCCAGCAGCTTGGCCCAACGGGATACGCAGTATTTT.

The chain joins TRBV11-2 to TRBJ1-1; weak D call: TRBD1 (5 bases). CDR1 SGHAT and CDR2 FQNNGV come from the germline V gene. This CDR3 has 16 residues. V was clipped by 0 bases and J by 2 bases, with 13 bases between them. This CDR3 is CASSLDGVRVNTEAFF. CDR3 sequence (DNA): TGTGCCAGCAGCTTAGATGGCGTCAGGGTTAACACTGAAGCTTTCTTT. Looking up the rest from reference TRBV11-2 and TRBJ1-1 gives the full variable domain: EAGVAQSPRYKIIEKRQSVAFWCNPISGHATLYWYQQILGQGPKLLIQFQNNGVVDDSQLPKDRFSAERLKGVDSTLKIQPAKLEDSAVYLCASSLDGVRVNTEAFFGQGTRLTVV.

This clone turned up a few times. The V call is TRBV5-5, the J call TRBJ2-1; 8 bases line up with TRBD2. Germline CDR1 SGHKS, CDR2 YYEKEE (reference sequence). The CDR3 consists of 15 residues. V shed 3 bases, J shed 0 bases, and the junction held 2 bases outside the gene matches. DNA of the CDR3: TGTGCCAGCAGCTATAGCGGGGACTCCTACAATGAGCAGTTCTTC. Amino acids: CASSYSGDSYNEQFF.